These 3 T cell receptor beta chains share one sample of origin, sequenced in a study of neoadjuvant anti-PD-1 for oral cavity cancer. The sample's time point: after neoadjuvant nivolumab, at surgical resection. The table came from immunoSEQ multiplex PCR; TCRdb's copy has only in-frame clones and leaves some out. The table records around 35,000 clones, more than 35% of them present only once. Sequenced material: tumor tissue, taken after nivolumab (anti-PD-1) treatment. The receptors were gathered from a person aged 35-79 years with oral cavity squamous cell carcinoma.

This clone was counted many times. The chain employs TRBV7-9 and TRBJ1-5; no reliable D call. The length of the CDR3 is 15 residues. CDR1 and CDR2 from the germline V gene are SEHNR and FQNEAQ (reference sequence). V dropped 1 base and J dropped 6 bases, with 13 bases sitting between them. Written as DNA, the CDR3 is TGTGCCAGCAGCTTAGAGGAGGTGGCGGGTCAGCCCCAGCATTTT. Translation gives CASSLEEVAGQPQHF.

This rearrangement joins TRBV30 to TRBJ1-2; TRBD1 agrees at 7 bases. There are 14 residues in the CDR3. V trimming: 4 bases; J trimming: 4 bases; junction bases outside the gene matches: 9. Germline CDR1 is GTSNPN and CDR2 is SVGIG (reference sequence). The CDR3 nucleotides are TGTGCCTGGAACCTCGAGGGACAGTTCTATGGCTACACCTTC. Encoded protein: CAWNLEGQFYGYTF.

In its sample, this clone was seen many times. This rearrangement joins TRBV5-1 to TRBJ1-4, with D unresolved. V lost 0 bases and J 6 bases, leaving 3 bases between the germline ends. The CDR3 is made up of 12 amino acids. Germline loops: CDR1 SGHRS, CDR2 YFSETQ. The CDR3: CASSLEDEKLFF. The CDR3 region has the DNA TGCGCCAGCAGCTTGGAGGATGAAAAACTGTTTTTT.